Below, one T cell receptor beta chain is given with its context. This clonotype was observed at least ten times. Its target antigen remains unknown. Base-call qualities are not available, and no considerably larger clone is one nucleotide away. In the germline V gene (reference sequence), CDR1 corresponds to LNHDA and CDR2 to SQIVND. The CDR3 covers 14 residues, taking in both the cysteine and the phenylalanine. The read is trimmed to its CDR3 DNA, 42 bases read in frame from base 1. The V and J ends are trimmed by 4 bases and 4 bases, leaving 14 bases between them. The Miltenyi Naive CD4+ T Cell Isolation kit was used to purify naive CD4+ T cells, and CD25 microbeads were used to remove Tregs. Tregs, naive and memory CD4+ T cells from tumor, blood and ipsilateral draining lymph nodes of 4 or 5 breast cancer patients underwent full-length TCR alpha and beta sequencing. Ficoll density gradient centrifugation was used to isolate mononuclear cells from either lymph nodes or around 50 ml of peripheral blood. A purity exceeding 90% was confirmed by FACS for the sorted cell populations.

Amplification of full-length TCR variable regions was done by 5' RACE PCR using constant-region reverse primers, and this step was followed by semi-nested PCR with Nested Universal Primer A. Using the ReliaPrep RNA Cell Miniprep System, total RNA was extracted, and the SMARTer RACE 5'/3' Kit was then used to reverse transcribe the RNA into 5'RACE-ready cDNA. Full-length TCR alpha and beta libraries were barcoded with multiplex adaptors and sequenced on an Illumina MiSeq. The published analysis was carried out like this. Sequencing data were pooled across the five patients for each of nine subset-tissue groups and compared by unsupervised clustering of TCR gene usage. Repertoire similarity was calculated with the Morisita-Horn index, weighting shared sequences by their contribution to each repertoire. TCRdb trimmed public reads at Q25 via fastp, called clones via MiXCR and kept in-frame beta chains. One record per CDR3 amino acid sequence lists the most common genes and DNA. The V and J calls, along with clone size, are taken from TCRdb and not from the paper's own processing. The sample table contains over 10,000 distinct CDR3 sequences; only one count was recorded for under 25% of them. The ten biggest clones cover just over 3% of the sample.

This sample is drawn from a study (dated by TCRdb to between 2015 and 2016). Regarding the complete study: The study examined whether tumor-infiltrating Tregs in breast cancer are drawn from blood Tregs or arise in situ by conversion from other CD4+ T cell subsets.

Summary of the overall study and its limitations: The larger-cohort validation was restricted to a single TCR beta V-J rearrangement rather than whole repertoires. The greatest overlap of tumor-infiltrating Treg TCR alpha and beta sequences was with tumor naive CD4+ T cells, followed next by blood naive CD4+ T cells. In terms of TCR gene usage, tumor memory CD4+ T cells clustered together with blood and lymph node memory CD4+ cells, as well as with lymph node naive CD4+ cells.

The clonotype comes from a female donor with breast cancer. Sequenced sample: naive CD4+ T cells sorted from blood. The cell subset or site label here, explained by the study, means: naive CD4+ T cells, CD4+CD45RA+CD25-. This chain joins TRBV19 to TRBJ2-7; the D gene is possibly TRBD1, with 6 bases matching. The nucleotides are TGTGCCAGTAGTACTCCGGGACAAGTATACGAGCAGTACTTC. Its product reads: CASSTPGQVYEQYF.